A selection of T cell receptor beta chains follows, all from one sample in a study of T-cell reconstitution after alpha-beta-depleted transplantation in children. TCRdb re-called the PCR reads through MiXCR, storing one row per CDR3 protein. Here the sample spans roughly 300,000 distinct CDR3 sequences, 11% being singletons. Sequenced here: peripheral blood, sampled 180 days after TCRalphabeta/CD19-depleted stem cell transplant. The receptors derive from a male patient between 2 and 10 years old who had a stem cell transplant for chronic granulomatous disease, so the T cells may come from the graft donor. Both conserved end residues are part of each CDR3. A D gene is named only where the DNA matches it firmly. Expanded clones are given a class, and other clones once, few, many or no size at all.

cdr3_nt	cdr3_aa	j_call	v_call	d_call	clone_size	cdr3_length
TGTGCCAGCAGCTTAACCCGGACTAGCGGAAACTACGAGCAGTACTTC	CASSLTRTSGNYEQYF	TRBJ2-7	TRBV7-9	TRBD2	many	16
TGTGCCAGCAGCCAAGATTTGGCTCCTACCTACGAGCAGTACTTC	CASSQDLAPTYEQYF	TRBJ2-7	TRBV3-1	NA	many	15
TGTGCCAGTAGACTCCGGGACAAAAATCAGCCCCAGCATTTT	CASRLRDKNQPQHF	TRBJ1-5	TRBV19	NA	many	14
TGTGCCAGCAGCCATGGGGCCCACCGTGGCGGCGAGCAGTTCTTC	CASSHGAHRGGEQFF	TRBJ2-1	TRBV11-2	NA	many	15
TGTGCCAGCAGCAAGACAGGAGACTATGGCTACACCTTC	CASSKTGDYGYTF	TRBJ1-2	TRBV11-1	NA	few	13
TGTGCCAGCAACAGGGAGCTCTATGGCTACACCTTC	CASNRELYGYTF	TRBJ1-2	TRBV28	NA	many	12
TGTGCCAGCAGCTTATACGGGGGAGAGACAGATACGCAGTATTTT	CASSLYGGETDTQYF	TRBJ2-3	TRBV7-3	NA	many	15
TGCAGTGCACCGAGGGGGGCCGGCAATCAGCCCCAGCATTTT	CSAPRGAGNQPQHF	TRBJ1-5	TRBV20-1	NA	many	14
TGTGCCAGCAGCCAAGATAAGGGTTGGAACACCGGGGAGCTGTTTTTT	CASSQDKGWNTGELFF	TRBJ2-2	TRBV5-4	NA	many	16
TGTGCCAGCAGCCCCCCAGGAGGGACCTACGAGCAGTACTTC	CASSPPGGTYEQYF	TRBJ2-7	TRBV7-8	NA	many	14
TGTGCCAGCAGCCAGACAGGTCGGCTGAACATTCAGTACTTC	CASSQTGRLNIQYF	TRBJ2-4	TRBV7-2	NA	many	14
TGTGCCAGCAGCGCCGGGACAGGGGCCCCCTACGAGCAGTACTTC	CASSAGTGAPYEQYF	TRBJ2-7	TRBV9	TRBD1	many	15
TGTGCCAGCAGTTACGGGGGGGTGGGCTACAATGAGCAGTTCTTC	CASSYGGVGYNEQFF	TRBJ2-1	TRBV6-2/TRBV6-3	TRBD2	few	15
TGTGCCAGCAGCCCACACCCGATCGGGGGGGGCAATGAGCAGTTCTTC	CASSPHPIGGGNEQFF	TRBJ2-1	TRBV7-2	TRBD2	NA	16
TGTGCCAGCAGTTGGGGGGCAAGGTATGGCTACACCTTC	CASSWGARYGYTF	TRBJ1-2	TRBV12-3/TRBV12-4	NA	many	13
TGCAGTGCTTTGGGGAGGAGCTCCTATAATTCACCCCTCCACTTT	CSALGRSSYNSPLHF	TRBJ1-6	TRBV20-1	NA	many	15
TGTGCCAGCATAGGCAGATGGGATATAGATACGCAGTATTTT	CASIGRWDIDTQYF	TRBJ2-3	TRBV2	NA	NA	14
TGCAGCGTAGCGACCCCACTAGGCTCGATCCTCCATGAGCAGTTCTTC	CSVATPLGSILHEQFF	TRBJ2-1	TRBV29-1	NA	many	16
TGTGCCAGCACCGCAGGGATATCGCCCTACAATGAGCAGTTCTTC	CASTAGISPYNEQFF	TRBJ2-1	TRBV6-1	NA	many	15
TGTGCCAGCAGCTTATATTTTTCCGAATGGGATGGGAAGACCCAGTACTTC	CASSLYFSEWDGKTQYF	TRBJ2-5	TRBV7-2	NA	many	17
TGCAGTGCCAAGGACAGAAACCTTTACAATGAGCAGTTCTTC	CSAKDRNLYNEQFF	TRBJ2-1	TRBV20-1	NA	many	14
TGCGCCAGCAGCCGTCCATGGGATGAGCAGTTCTTC	CASSRPWDEQFF	TRBJ2-1	TRBV4-1	NA	many	12
TGCGCCAGCAGCTGGACCGGACCGGCCAACGTCCTGACTTTC	CASSWTGPANVLTF	TRBJ2-6	TRBV5-1	NA	many	14
TGTGCCAGCTCACTCCGACGACAGGGGCAAAGCTCCTACAATGAGCAGTTCTTC	CASSLRRQGQSSYNEQFF	TRBJ2-1	TRBV18	TRBD1	many	18
TGCAGCGTTGAGTGGCGGGAGAGCGTTGGTGAGCAGTTCTTC	CSVEWRESVGEQFF	TRBJ2-1	TRBV29-1	TRBD2	many	14
TGCAGTGCTAGACTCGAGGGTGTTCAGACTGAAGCTTTCTTT	CSARLEGVQTEAFF	TRBJ1-1	TRBV20-1	NA	many	14
TGTGCCAGCAGCCGCGGGACTAGCGGGAGAAGGGCCCGGGAGACCCAGTACTTC	CASSRGTSGRRARETQYF	TRBJ2-5	TRBV4-2	TRBD2	many	18
TGTGCCTGGAGTAAGTCTGGGGGCACTGAAGCTTTCTTT	CAWSKSGGTEAFF	TRBJ1-1	TRBV30	NA	few	13
TGTGCCAGCAGCTCACCGGGACTAGCGGGAGGAATTAGGCAGTTCTTC	CASSSPGLAGGIRQFF	TRBJ2-1	TRBV7-9	TRBD2	many	16
TGTGCCAGCAGCTTGATCTTCCGGCGGGGGGGCTCCTACAATGAGCAGTTCTTC	CASSLIFRRGGSYNEQFF	TRBJ2-1	TRBV7-8	TRBD2	many	18
TGCAGTGCTCCCGGGGGGGGCAGGGGCAAAAACATTCAGTACTTC	CSAPGGGRGKNIQYF	TRBJ2-4	TRBV20-1	TRBD2	many	15
TGTGCCAGCAGCACCGGCGGGACGAACAAAGAGACCCAGTACTTC	CASSTGGTNKETQYF	TRBJ2-5	TRBV7-2	NA	many	15
TGCGCCAGCAGCCAACCCCCCTTTATGAATGAGCAGTTCTTC	CASSQPPFMNEQFF	TRBJ2-1	TRBV4-1	NA	many	14
TGTGCCAGCAGCGGGAGGGCTAGCGGGAGTTTCCACGAGCAGTACTTC	CASSGRASGSFHEQYF	TRBJ2-7	TRBV13	TRBD2	many	16
TGTGCCAGCAGCCGAAACAGGGGTACCTACAATGAGCAGTTCTTC	CASSRNRGTYNEQFF	TRBJ2-1	TRBV7-2	TRBD1	NA	15
TGCGCCAGCAGCCCCGACTCCTACGAGCAGTACTTC	CASSPDSYEQYF	TRBJ2-7	TRBV5-1	NA	many	12
TGTGCCAGCAGTTTATCTTATGAGACCCAGTACTTC	CASSLSYETQYF	TRBJ2-5	TRBV12-3/TRBV12-4	NA	many	12
TGTGCCTGGAGCATCGGGGACTTAATCACAGATACGCAGTATTTT	CAWSIGDLITDTQYF	TRBJ2-3	TRBV30	NA	few	15
TGTGCCAGCAGCTTGGACAGGGGGTACTATGGCTACACCTTC	CASSLDRGYYGYTF	TRBJ1-2	TRBV5-5	TRBD1	many	14
TGTGCCAGCAGTGAACCTGGAAACTACAATGAGCAGTTCTTC	CASSEPGNYNEQFF	TRBJ2-1	TRBV25-1	NA	few	14
TGTGCCAGCAGGCTAGGGGGGGGCTTCAATCAGCCCCAGCATTTT	CASRLGGGFNQPQHF	TRBJ1-5	TRBV12-3/TRBV12-4	NA	NA	15
TGTGCCACCAGCAGGGACATAAACACCGGGGAGCTGTTTTTT	CATSRDINTGELFF	TRBJ2-2	TRBV15	NA	many	14
TGTGCCAGCAGTTTGCGGGGTCGCTCCTACGAGCAGCACTTC	CASSLRGRSYEQHF	TRBJ2-7	TRBV12-3/TRBV12-4	NA	once	14
TGTGCCAGCAGCGTAGCGGGAGCTGGGGCCAACGTCCTGACTTTC	CASSVAGAGANVLTF	TRBJ2-6	TRBV9	NA	many	15
TGTGCCAGCAGTGAGGGACTAGGGGAGACCCAGTACTTC	CASSEGLGETQYF	TRBJ2-5	TRBV6-1	TRBD2	many	13
TGCGCCAGCAGCTTGGGTTGGGGCTTGGAGACCCAGTACTTC	CASSLGWGLETQYF	TRBJ2-5	TRBV5-1	NA	NA	14
TGTGCCAGCAGGAGACCCATAGGTCCTGGGGCCAACGTCCTGACTTTC	CASRRPIGPGANVLTF	TRBJ2-6	TRBV11-2	NA	many	16
TGTGCCTGGAGTGTACCCCTCTCACACGGTCGCGGGAGGTATGAGCAGTTCTTC	CAWSVPLSHGRGRYEQFF	TRBJ2-1	TRBV30	TRBD2	NA	18
TGCGCCAGCAGCTTGGGCTCGGGAACGGAAACAGATACGCAGTATTTT	CASSLGSGTETDTQYF	TRBJ2-3	TRBV5-1	NA	many	16
TGTGCCAGCAGCTCAGTAGGACTAGCGGGCTCCTACAATGAGCAGTTCTTC	CASSSVGLAGSYNEQFF	TRBJ2-1	TRBV7-2	TRBD2	many	17
TGTGCCAGTAGTATTTTAGGCAATCAGCCCCAGCATTTT	CASSILGNQPQHF	TRBJ1-5	TRBV19	NA	few	13
TGTGCCAGCAGCCAAGATGGCCCGGGACAGGGGGCCTTAGAGCAGTACTTC	CASSQDGPGQGALEQYF	TRBJ2-7	TRBV3-1	TRBD1	many	17
TGTGCCAGCAGCTTAACTAGCGGGAAAACGTCCGGGGCCAACGTCCTGACTTTC	CASSLTSGKTSGANVLTF	TRBJ2-6	TRBV11-1	TRBD2	few	18